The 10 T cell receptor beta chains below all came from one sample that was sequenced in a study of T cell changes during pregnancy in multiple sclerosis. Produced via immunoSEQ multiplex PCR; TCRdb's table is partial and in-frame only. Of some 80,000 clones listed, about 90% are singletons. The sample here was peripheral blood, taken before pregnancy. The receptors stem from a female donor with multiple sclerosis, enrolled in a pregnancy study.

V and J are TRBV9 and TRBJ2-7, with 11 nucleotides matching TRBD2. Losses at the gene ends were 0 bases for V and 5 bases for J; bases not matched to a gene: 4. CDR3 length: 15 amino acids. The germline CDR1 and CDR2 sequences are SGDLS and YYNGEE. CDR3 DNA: TGTGCCAGCAGCGTAGGTGCGACTAGCGGGAACGAGCAGTACTTC. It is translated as CASSVGATSGNEQYF. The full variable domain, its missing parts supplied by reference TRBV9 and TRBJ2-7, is DSGVTQTPKHLITATGQRVTLRCSPRSGDLSVYWYQQSLDQGLQFLIQYYNGEERAKGNILERFSAQQFPDLHSELNLSSLELGDSALYFCASSVGATSGNEQYFGPGTRLTVT.

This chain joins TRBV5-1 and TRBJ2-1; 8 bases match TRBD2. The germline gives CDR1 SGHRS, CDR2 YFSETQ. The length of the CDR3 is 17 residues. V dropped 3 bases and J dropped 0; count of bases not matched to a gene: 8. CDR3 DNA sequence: TGCGCCAGCAGCTGGAGCGGGAGCAGAGACTCCTACAATGAGCAGTTCTTC. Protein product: CASSWSGSRDSYNEQFF.

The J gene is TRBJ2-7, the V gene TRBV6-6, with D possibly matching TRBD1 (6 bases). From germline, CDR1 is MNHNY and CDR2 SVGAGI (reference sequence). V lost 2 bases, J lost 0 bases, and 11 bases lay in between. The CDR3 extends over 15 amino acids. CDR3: CASSYGGRLSYEQYF. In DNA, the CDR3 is TGTGCCAGCAGTTACGGGGGCAGACTCTCCTACGAGCAGTACTTC.

CDR3 DNA sequence: TGTGCCAGTAGTATGGAGACAGGGCCCAACTACGAGCAGTACTTC. The encoded protein is CASSMETGPNYEQYF. This rearrangement joins TRBV19 to TRBJ2-7, with 7 nucleotides matching TRBD1. The CDR3 spans 15 residues. Trimming took 3 bases from V and 3 from J; bases not matched to a gene: 8. Germline assignment: CDR1 LNHDA and CDR2 SQIVND (reference sequence).

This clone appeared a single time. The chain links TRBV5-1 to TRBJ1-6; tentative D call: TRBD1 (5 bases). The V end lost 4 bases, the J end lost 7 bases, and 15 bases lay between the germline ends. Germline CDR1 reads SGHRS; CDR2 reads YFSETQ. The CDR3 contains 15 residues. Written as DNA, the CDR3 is TGCGCCAGCAGCCCTAGGGGCAGGGTAAATTCACCCCTCCACTTT. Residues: CASSPRGRVNSPLHF.

The CDR3 spells CASSLFTAGGTYEQYF. The CDR3 DNA sequence: TGTGCCAGCAGCTTATTCACGGCGGGAGGTACCTACGAGCAGTACTTC. The chain employs TRBV7-2 and TRBJ2-7, with 8 positions matching TRBD2. CDR1 and CDR2 from the germline V gene are SGHTA and FQGNSA. V dropped 2 bases and J dropped 2; count of bases not matched to a gene: 8. The CDR3 totals 16 residues.

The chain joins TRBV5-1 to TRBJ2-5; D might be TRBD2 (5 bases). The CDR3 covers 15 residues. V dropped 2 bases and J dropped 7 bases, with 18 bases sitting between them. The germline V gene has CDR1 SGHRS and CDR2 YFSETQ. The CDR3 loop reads CASSFGRSPEGTQYF. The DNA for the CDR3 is TGCGCCAGCAGCTTTGGCCGTTCCCCAGAGGGGACCCAGTACTTC.

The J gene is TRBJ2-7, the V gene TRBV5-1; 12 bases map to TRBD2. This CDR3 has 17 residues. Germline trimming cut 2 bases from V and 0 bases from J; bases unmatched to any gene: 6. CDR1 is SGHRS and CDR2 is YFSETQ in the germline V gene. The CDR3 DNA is TGCGCCAGCAGCTTTCTACTAGCGGGAGGCTCCTCCTACGAGCAGTACTTC. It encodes CASSFLLAGGSSYEQYF.

CDR3 region: CASRAGTGANVLTF. The CDR3, as DNA: TGTGCCAGCAGGGCGGGGACCGGGGCCAACGTCCTGACTTTC. The chain employs TRBV2 and TRBJ2-6, with D maybe TRBD2 (6 bases). Trimming shortened V by 6 bases and J by 4 bases, and 10 bases separated the two germline ends. CDR1 is SNHLY, CDR2 FYNNEI, per germline. The CDR3 covers 14 residues.

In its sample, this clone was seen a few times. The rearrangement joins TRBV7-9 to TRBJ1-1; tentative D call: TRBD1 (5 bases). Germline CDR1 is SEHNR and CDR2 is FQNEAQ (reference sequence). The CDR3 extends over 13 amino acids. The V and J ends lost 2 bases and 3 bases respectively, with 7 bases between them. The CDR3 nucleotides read TGTGCCAGCAGCTTAACAGGAGACACTGAAGCTTTCTTT. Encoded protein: CASSLTGDTEAFF.